Shown below are 17 T cell receptor beta chains from a single sample sequenced in a study of T-cell memory formation after mild COVID-19. TCRdb processed the 5' RACE reads anew with MiXCR; each CDR3 protein has one entry. Here the sample spans roughly 89,000 distinct CDR3 sequences, over 12% being singletons. The sample was PBMCs or a T cell subset sorted from them (not recorded which). These receptors were collected from a man younger than 35 who had mild COVID-19 (a few samples of this study predate the infection). Cell type and time point are not known.

V is TRBV9 and J is TRBJ2-1; 10 bases line up with TRBD2. CDR1 is SGDLS and CDR2 is YYNGEE in the germline V gene. This CDR3 contains 15 residues. J lost 7 bases, V lost 4 bases, and 8 bases had no gene match. The CDR3 loop reads CASSPSGGLQNEQFF. In DNA, the CDR3 is TGTGCCAGCAGCCCTAGCGGGGGTCTGCAAAATGAGCAGTTCTTC.

There are a few counts of this clonotype. The chain couples TRBV4-1 to TRBJ1-1; maybe TRBD1 (5 bases). CDR3 length: 16 amino acids. Per germline, CDR1 MGHRA and CDR2 YSYEKL. Trimming took 1 base from V and 3 from J, leaving 15 bases between them. The CDR3 DNA reads TGCGCCAGCAGCCAAGCTAGGGGCATTATCGACACTGAAGCTTTCTTT. Protein product: CASSQARGIIDTEAFF.

The chain is built from TRBV20-1 and TRBJ1-2; D ambiguous. This CDR3 contains 15 residues. V dropped 3 bases and J dropped 4 bases, with 18 bases sitting between them. CDR1 is DFQATT and CDR2 is SNEGSKA in the germline V gene (reference sequence). Here the CDR3 DNA reads TGCAGTGCTAGTGAGGAGGATAGAAGATTCTATGGCTACACCTTC. Its translation is CSASEEDRRFYGYTF.

This clonotype has a count of ten or more. The rearrangement uses TRBV4-1 and TRBJ2-5, with a tentative D call TRBD2 (5 bases). V lost 4 bases to trimming and J lost 3 bases, with 12 bases between them. Germline lookup yields CDR1 MGHRA and CDR2 YSYEKL. The CDR3 extends over 14 amino acids. The chain's CDR3 is CASSPLPGKETQYF. In DNA form, the CDR3 reads TGCGCCAGCAGCCCCCTCCCGGGGAAAGAGACCCAGTACTTC.

The chain couples TRBV7-2 to TRBJ2-2, with TRBD1 identical over 7 bases. V shed 6 bases, J shed 5 bases, and the junction held 12 bases outside the gene matches. This CDR3 has 16 amino acids. Germline V lookup: CDR1 SGHTA, CDR2 FQGNSA. DNA of the CDR3: TGTGCCAGCAGACCACCCGGGACAGTTGGAACCGGGGAGCTGTTTTTT. Translation: CASRPPGTVGTGELFF.

This sequence joins TRBV4-2 and TRBJ2-7, with no clear D. The CDR3 consists of 15 residues. Germline CDR1 is LGHNA and CDR2 is YNFKEQ. Trimming pared 3 bases from V and 2 bases from J, leaving 14 bases between. CDR3 bases: TGTGCCAGCAGCCACGAGGCAGCCTCACCCTACGAGCAGTACTTC. As protein: CASSHEAASPYEQYF.

This clonotype has only a few counts. The V and J genes are TRBV6-6 and TRBJ1-1; D ambiguous. Trimming removed 7 bases at V and 4 bases at J, with 10 bases between. The germline gives CDR1 MNHNY, CDR2 SVGAGI (reference sequence). CDR3 length: 12 residues. CDR3: CASTDGATEAFF. The CDR3, as DNA: TGTGCCAGCACCGACGGAGCCACTGAAGCTTTCTTT.

The chain carries TRBV7-9 and TRBJ2-5, with 12 positions matching TRBD2. V dropped 5 bases and J dropped 0; count of bases not matched to a gene: 1. This CDR3 contains 15 residues. Germline V gene sequence: CDR1 SEHNR, CDR2 FQNEAQ (reference sequence). The CDR3 DNA follows: TGTGCCAGCAGCCGACTAGCGGGGGACCAAGAGACCCAGTACTTC. It encodes CASSRLAGDQETQYF.

This clonotype was seen only a few times. The rearrangement links TRBV12-3 or TRBV12-4 to TRBJ1-1, with D maybe TRBD1 (5 bases). Between the trimmed V and J ends, which lost 5 bases and 0 bases, there was a span of 13 bases. This CDR3 spans 15 amino acids. The CDR3: CASSPRWGLNTEAFF. CDR3 nucleotide sequence: TGTGCCAGCAGTCCACGTTGGGGACTGAACACTGAAGCTTTCTTT.

This clonotype was detected only a few times. V usage is TRBV12-3 or TRBV12-4 and J usage is TRBJ2-5; D not resolved. V was shortened by 0 bases and J by 2 bases, with 4 bases between the two germline ends. CDR3 length equals 13 residues. Written as DNA, the CDR3 is TGTGCCAGCAGTTTAGCGGTTCAAGAGACCCAGTACTTC. Translating gives CASSLAVQETQYF.

The rearrangement links TRBV12-3 or TRBV12-4 to TRBJ1-1; perhaps TRBD1 as D (5 bases). V was shortened by 8 bases and J by 0 bases, with 13 bases between the two germline ends. The CDR3 is 14 residues long. The CDR3 sequence is CASGYGGVNTEAFF. The CDR3 DNA sequence: TGTGCCAGCGGTTACGGGGGGGTGAACACTGAAGCTTTCTTT.

J is TRBJ1-5 and V is TRBV7-6, with a possible D match to TRBD1 (6 bases). The CDR3 is 15 amino acids. Looked up from germline, CDR1 is SGHVS and CDR2 is FNYEAQ. Trimming cost V 5 bases and J 7 bases, with 18 bases left between them. The CDR3 here is CASSPSGTMEQPQHF. As DNA, the CDR3 is TGTGCCAGCAGCCCCAGCGGGACAATGGAACAGCCCCAGCATTTT.

The chain is built from TRBV4-1 and TRBJ2-3; D is perhaps TRBD2 (5 bases). Germline-derived CDR1 and CDR2 are MGHRA and YSYEKL. The CDR3 spans 14 residues. The germline V and J ends were trimmed by 4 bases and 1 base, with 9 bases remaining between them. The CDR3 region is CASSRGAGTDTQYF. As DNA, the CDR3 is TGCGCCAGCAGCCGCGGAGCGGGCACAGATACGCAGTATTTT.

The rearrangement uses TRBV3-1 and TRBJ1-1; D uncertain. Germline V gene data show CDR1 as LGHDT and CDR2 as YNNKEL (reference sequence). The CDR3 length is 13 residues. The V gene lost 0 bases and the J gene lost 8 bases, with 10 bases spanning the gap. CDR3 sequence reads: CASSQDRGDEAFF. The CDR3, as DNA: TGTGCCAGCAGCCAAGATCGGGGAGACGAAGCTTTCTTT.

This clonotype was detected a few times. The DNA for the CDR3 is TGCAGCGGCCAGACCGGGACAGTTAAAGGCTACACCTTC. It translates to CSGQTGTVKGYTF. The chain employs TRBV29-1 and TRBJ1-2, with 7 bases that match TRBD1. Germline lookup yields CDR1 SQVTM and CDR2 ANQGSEA. The CDR3 is made up of 13 amino acids. V shed 7 bases, J shed 8 bases, and the junction held 13 bases outside the gene matches.

The chain is built from TRBV6-5 and TRBJ1-2; possible D gene TRBD1, 5 bases. The V and J ends lost 2 bases and 8 bases respectively, with 12 bases between them. Germline loops: CDR1 MNHEY, CDR2 SVGAGI. The CDR3 spans 13 residues. The CDR3 sequence is CASSYRSGRGYTF. For the CDR3, the DNA is TGTGCCAGCAGTTACAGATCAGGGCGCGGCTACACCTTC.

J is TRBJ1-6 and V is TRBV15; D unresolved. This CDR3 contains 14 residues. Germline assignment: CDR1 LNHNV and CDR2 YYDKDF (reference sequence). Trimming left V 1 base short and J 5 bases short, with 6 bases between. CDR3 loop: CATSRGQNNSPLHF. CDR3 in DNA: TGTGCCACCAGCAGAGGACAAAATAATTCACCCCTCCACTTT. Drawing the rest from reference TRBV15 and TRBJ1-6, the complete variable domain is DAMVIQNPRYQVTQFGKPVTLSCSQTLNHNVMYWYQQKSSQAPKLLFHYYDKDFNNEADTPDNFQSRRPNTSFCFLDIRSPGLGDTAMYLCATSRGQNNSPLHFGNGTRLTVT.